The 24 T cell receptor beta chains listed next were all sequenced from one sample in a study of beta chain features in type 1 diabetes. Investigators reverse transcribed all isolated RNA, so they sequenced expressed TCRB transcripts. The method was immunoSEQ multiplex PCR; TCRdb's version includes in-frame clones alone and lacks a portion of them. The sample includes about 260,000 clones, about 63% of them seen just once. Sequencing used naive CD4+ T cells from blood. All receptors come from a man between 25 and 39 years old in good health.

The chain is built from TRBV15 and TRBJ2-7; D not certain. V gave up 2 bases and J gave up 5 bases, with 13 bases separating them. The CDR3 length is 14 residues. CDR1 LNHNV and CDR2 YYDKDF come from the germline V gene (reference sequence). CDR3 bases: TGTGCCACCAGCAGACTAACAATTGGGCACGAGCAGTACTTC. Protein product: CATSRLTIGHEQYF.

V is TRBV4-3 and J is TRBJ2-1; 12 bases are shared with TRBD2. The length of the CDR3 is 16 residues. Trimming cost V 0 bases and J 12 bases; bases outside gene matches: 9. Germline V gene sequence: CDR1 LGHNA, CDR2 YSLEER. The CDR3, as DNA: TGCGCCAGCAGCCAAGATGTGGCTAGCGGGAGGGCGCCGCAGTTCTTC. Amino acids: CASSQDVASGRAPQFF.

The V gene is TRBV11-2, the J gene TRBJ2-3, with TRBD2 matching over 9 bases. The germline gives CDR1 SGHAT, CDR2 FQNNGV. Trimming at V came to 6 bases and at J to 4 bases, leaving 5 bases not matched to a gene. CDR3 length: 14 residues. CDR3 sequence (DNA): TGTGCCAGCAGGGCGGGACTAGCAGCAGATACGCAGTATTTT. Its translation: CASRAGLAADTQYF. Together with reference TRBV11-2 and TRBJ2-3, the CDR3 gives the full variable domain: EAGVAQSPRYKIIEKRQSVAFWCNPISGHATLYWYQQILGQGPKLLIQFQNNGVVDDSQLPKDRFSAERLKGVDSTLKIQPAKLEDSAVYLCASRAGLAADTQYFGPGTRLTVL.

Remarks on this clone: Within the sample, other DNA sequences also encode this same CDR3. The chain joins TRBV30 to TRBJ2-5; no clear D gene. CDR1 is GTSNPN, CDR2 SVGIG, per germline (reference sequence). The CDR3 consists of 11 residues. The ends were cut back, 0 bases at V and 5 bases at J, with 4 bases in the middle. The chain's CDR3 is CAWSVGETQYF. As DNA, the CDR3 is TGTGCCTGGAGTGTGGGGGAGACCCAGTACTTC.

The rearrangement joins TRBV7-9 to TRBJ2-5, with D possibly matching TRBD2 (5 bases). The V gene's germline CDR1 is SEHNR and CDR2 FQNEAQ (reference sequence). The CDR3 contains 12 residues. V dropped 4 bases and J dropped 8 bases, with 11 bases sitting between them. The DNA of the CDR3 is TGTGCCAGCAGCTCGAGGGCTGCAACCCAGTACTTC. Translation: CASSSRAATQYF.

V usage is TRBV29-1 and J usage is TRBJ1-1, with D perhaps matching TRBD1 (5 bases). Looked up from germline, CDR1 is SQVTM and CDR2 is ANQGSEA. The CDR3 has 15 residues. V gave up 4 bases and J gave up 4 bases, with 19 bases separating them. CDR3 amino acids: CSVGPRALGVTEAFF. In DNA, the CDR3 is TGCAGCGTTGGCCCCCGGGCCCTGGGGGTCACTGAAGCTTTCTTT.

The chain has TRBV30 and TRBJ1-5; D perhaps matches TRBD1 (6 bases). Germline CDR1 GTSNPN, CDR2 SVGIG (reference sequence). This CDR3 has 15 residues. V lost 2 bases and J 4 bases, leaving 15 bases between the germline ends. The CDR3 nucleotides are TGTGCCTGGAGTTTCGACGACAGGAGGAATCAGCCCCAGCATTTT. Protein sequence: CAWSFDDRRNQPQHF.

V gene TRBV30 combines with J gene TRBJ2-7, with 7 bases fitting TRBD2. Germline lookup yields CDR1 GTSNPN and CDR2 SVGIG (reference sequence). The CDR3 covers 14 residues. Trimming cost V 0 bases and J 2 bases; bases outside gene matches: 4. CDR3 nucleotide sequence: TGTGCCTGGAGTGTTCTGGGGAGGGCCTACGAGCAGTACTTC. Its protein is CAWSVLGRAYEQYF.

V is TRBV4-3 and J is TRBJ2-1; D is possibly TRBD1 (6 bases). CDR1 LGHNA and CDR2 YSLEER come from the germline V gene. Deletions cut 0 bases from V and 6 bases from J, with 6 bases between. The CDR3 extends over 13 amino acids. CDR3 protein: CASSQEQGNEQFF. The DNA of the CDR3 is TGCGCCAGCAGCCAAGAACAGGGCAATGAGCAGTTCTTC.

The chain has TRBV19 and TRBJ2-7; D remains ambiguous. Deletions cut 5 bases from V and 2 bases from J, with 16 bases between. The CDR3 spans 15 residues. Germline CDR1 reads LNHDA; CDR2 reads SQIVND (reference sequence). CDR3 protein: CASSPAGLDTYEQYF. CDR3 DNA sequence: TGTGCCAGTAGTCCGGCAGGCCTAGACACCTACGAGCAGTACTTC.

The rearrangement links TRBV30 to TRBJ2-6, with D perhaps matching TRBD1 (6 bases). Germline V gives CDR1 GTSNPN, CDR2 SVGIG (reference sequence). Trimming pared 3 bases from V and 1 base from J, leaving 10 bases between. The CDR3 covers 15 residues. The CDR3 here is CAWRAGTSGANVLTF. The CDR3 bases are TGTGCCTGGAGAGCAGGGACATCTGGGGCCAACGTCCTGACTTTC.

This clone has only a few counts. The chain uses TRBV29-1 and TRBJ1-2, with TRBD1 identical over 7 bases. The V segment lost 6 bases and the J segment 7 bases; nucleotides outside the gene matches: 8. There are 12 residues in the CDR3. CDR1 SQVTM and CDR2 ANQGSEA come from the germline V gene. CDR3 region: CSVAFRGFGYTF. The CDR3 bases are TGCAGCGTCGCTTTCAGGGGGTTTGGCTACACCTTC.

This clone was seen a single time. The rearrangement joins TRBV6-6 to TRBJ2-7; the D gene is possibly TRBD2 (7 bases). Germline V lookup: CDR1 MNHNY, CDR2 SVGAGI (reference sequence). This CDR3 has 14 residues. The V and J ends lost 5 bases and 1 base respectively, with 12 bases between them. CDR3 sequence (DNA): TGTGCCAGCAGTCGGGGAGGGGGATCCTACGAGCAGTACTTC. The encoded protein is CASSRGGGSYEQYF.

This chain uses TRBV25-1 with TRBJ2-7; TRBD1 aligns across 11 bases. V shed 4 bases, J shed 2 bases, and the junction held 4 bases outside the gene matches. This CDR3 is built from 15 residues. Germline CDR1 and CDR2: MGHDK and SYGVNS. The CDR3 loop is CASSASGQGAYEQYF. CDR3 in DNA: TGTGCCAGCAGTGCCTCGGGACAGGGGGCCTACGAGCAGTACTTC.

The genes are TRBV10-3 and TRBJ2-1; 10 bases are a match to TRBD1. V dropped 7 bases and J dropped 8; count of bases not matched to a gene: 8. CDR1 and CDR2 (germline): ENHRY, SYGVKD. The CDR3 sequence is 14 residues long. CDR3 sequence: CAITLGQGFDEQFF. For the CDR3, the DNA is TGTGCCATCACTCTGGGACAGGGGTTCGATGAGCAGTTCTTC.

The chain uses TRBV30 and TRBJ1-1, with D unclear. Germline CDR1 reads GTSNPN; CDR2 reads SVGIG (reference sequence). With 0 bases removed from V and 1 base from J, the gap between germline ends came to 9 bases. The CDR3 runs to 14 residues. In DNA, the CDR3 is TGTGCCTGGAGTGTAGGGCACCAGAACACTGAAGCTTTCTTT. Protein: CAWSVGHQNTEAFF.

The chain combines TRBV30 with TRBJ2-7; no clear D gene. The germline V gene encodes CDR1 GTSNPN and CDR2 SVGIG (reference sequence). The CDR3 runs 12 residues. Trimming left V 0 bases short and J 1 base short, with 4 bases between. The CDR3 DNA reads as TGTGCCTGGAGTGTAATGTCCTACGAGCAGTACTTC. It specifies CAWSVMSYEQYF.

With respect to this clone: Other DNA sequences in the same sample also yield this CDR3. This chain uses TRBV29-1 with TRBJ1-1; weak D call: TRBD1 (6 bases). Trimming left V 4 bases short and J 4 bases short, with 10 bases between. The CDR3 is 12 residues long. Germline CDR1 and CDR2: SQVTM and ANQGSEA. CDR3 nucleotide sequence: TGCAGCGTTGCCAGGGGCGGCACTGAAGCTTTCTTT. This sequence encodes CSVARGGTEAFF. The full variable domain, with the rest looked up from reference TRBV29-1 and TRBJ1-1, is SAVISQKPSRDICQRGTSLTIQCQVDSQVTMMFWYRQQPGQSLTLIATANQGSEATYESGFVIDKFPISRPNLTFSTLTVSNMSPEDSSIYLCSVARGGTEAFFGQGTRLTVV.

Only a few counts were recorded for this clone. This chain joins TRBV6-5 and TRBJ1-1; weak D call: TRBD1 (5 bases). CDR3 size: 14 residues. Germline V gene lookup returns CDR1 MNHEY and CDR2 SVGAGI. With 7 bases removed from V and 0 bases from J, the gap between germline ends came to 12 bases. The CDR3 DNA reads TGTGCCAGCAACAACAGGAGAATGAACACTGAAGCTTTCTTT. Residues: CASNNRRMNTEAFF.

This chain connects TRBV9 to TRBJ2-3; 9 bases are shared with TRBD2. Looked up from germline, CDR1 is SGDLS and CDR2 is YYNGEE. V lost 4 bases, J lost 1 base, and 4 bases stayed unmatched. This CDR3 has 15 amino acids. The chain's CDR3 is CASSTPSGGTDTQYF. The CDR3 region has the DNA TGTGCCAGCAGCACCCCTAGCGGGGGCACAGATACGCAGTATTTT.

The rearrangement links TRBV2 to TRBJ2-1; 8 nucleotides match TRBD1. The CDR3 covers 13 residues. Germline values: CDR1 SNHLY, CDR2 FYNNEI. V lost 5 bases and J lost 12; bases outside the gene matches: 9. DNA of the CDR3: TGTGCCAGCAGTTCCGGGACCACAGGGGGGCAGTTCTTC. Its translation is CASSSGTTGGQFF.

This chain uses TRBV13 with TRBJ2-6, with D maybe TRBD1 (6 bases). The V gene's germline CDR1 is PRHDT and CDR2 FYEKMQ (reference sequence). This CDR3 has 15 amino acids. V was cut by 4 bases and J by 1 base, with 8 bases left in between. The CDR3 sequence: CASSSRGSGANVLTF. The DNA for the CDR3 is TGTGCCAGCAGCTCCAGGGGATCTGGGGCCAACGTCCTGACTTTC.

V and J are TRBV5-1 and TRBJ1-6; 8 nucleotides agree with TRBD1. CDR1 and CDR2 (germline): SGHRS, YFSETQ. The CDR3 sequence is 14 residues long. With 2 bases clipped from V and 10 bases from J, the junction kept 5 bases outside the gene matches. Written as DNA, the CDR3 is TGCGCCAGCAGCTTAGGACAGGGTGAATCACCCCTCCACTTT. This translates into CASSLGQGESPLHF.

This clone was seen only a few times. This CDR3 is CSVEQGLDTQYF. In nucleotides, the CDR3 is TGCAGCGTTGAACAGGGGCTAGATACGCAGTATTTT. V is TRBV29-1 and J is TRBJ2-3, with D perhaps TRBD1 (6 bases). Germline-derived CDR1 and CDR2 are SQVTM and ANQGSEA. The CDR3 is 12 amino acids. Trimming took 2 bases from V and 5 from J, leaving 8 bases between them.